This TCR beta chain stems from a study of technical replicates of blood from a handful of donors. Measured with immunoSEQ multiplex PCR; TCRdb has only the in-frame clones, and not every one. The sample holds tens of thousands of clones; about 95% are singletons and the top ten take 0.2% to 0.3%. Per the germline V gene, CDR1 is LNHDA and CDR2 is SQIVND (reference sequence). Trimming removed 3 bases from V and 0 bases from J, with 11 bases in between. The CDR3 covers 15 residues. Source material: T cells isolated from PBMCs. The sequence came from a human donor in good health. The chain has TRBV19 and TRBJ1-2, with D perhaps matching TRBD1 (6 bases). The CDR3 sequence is CASSMGALSNYGYTF. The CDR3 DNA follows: TGTGCCAGTAGTATGGGGGCCCTTTCTAACTATGGCTACACCTTC.